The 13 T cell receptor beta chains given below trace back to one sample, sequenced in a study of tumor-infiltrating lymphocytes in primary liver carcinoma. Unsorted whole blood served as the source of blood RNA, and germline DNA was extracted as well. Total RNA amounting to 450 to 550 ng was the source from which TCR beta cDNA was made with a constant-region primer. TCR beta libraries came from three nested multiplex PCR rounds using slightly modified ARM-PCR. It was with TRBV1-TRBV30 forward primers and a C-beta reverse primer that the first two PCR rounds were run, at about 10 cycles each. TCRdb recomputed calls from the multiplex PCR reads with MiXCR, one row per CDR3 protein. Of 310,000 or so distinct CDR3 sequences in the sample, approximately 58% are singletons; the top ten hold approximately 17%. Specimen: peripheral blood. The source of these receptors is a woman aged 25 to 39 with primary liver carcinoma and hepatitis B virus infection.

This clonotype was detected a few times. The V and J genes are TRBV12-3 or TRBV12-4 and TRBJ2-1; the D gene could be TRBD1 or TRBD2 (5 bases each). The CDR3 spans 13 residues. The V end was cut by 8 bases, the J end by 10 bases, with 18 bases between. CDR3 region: CASGKGTSSEQFF. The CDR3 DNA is TGTGCCAGCGGGAAAGGGACGTCGAGCGAGCAGTTCTTC.

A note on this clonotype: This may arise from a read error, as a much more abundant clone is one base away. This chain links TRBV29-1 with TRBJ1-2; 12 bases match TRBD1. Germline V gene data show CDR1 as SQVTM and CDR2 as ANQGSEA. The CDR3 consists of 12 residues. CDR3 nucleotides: TGCGGCGTTACTGGGACAGGGGGCCGTCACTCCTTC. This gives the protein CGVTGTGGRHSF.

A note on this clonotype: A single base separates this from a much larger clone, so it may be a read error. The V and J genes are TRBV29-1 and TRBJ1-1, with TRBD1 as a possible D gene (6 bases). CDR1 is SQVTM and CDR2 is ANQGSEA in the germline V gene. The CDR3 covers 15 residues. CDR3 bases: TGCATCGCTGGGGTCGCGGGGGGCGTAAGGACTGAAGCTTTCTTT. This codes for CIAGVAGGVRTEAFF.

CDR3 region: CARRQGTYEQFF. Written as DNA, the CDR3 is TGTGCCAGACGGCAGGGAACCTACGAGCAGTTCTTC. The chain links TRBV28 to TRBJ2-1; TRBD1 might be the D (5 bases). CDR1 is MDHEN, CDR2 SYDVKM, per germline. V was shortened by 9 bases and J by 10 bases, with 16 bases between the two germline ends. The CDR3 contains 12 residues.

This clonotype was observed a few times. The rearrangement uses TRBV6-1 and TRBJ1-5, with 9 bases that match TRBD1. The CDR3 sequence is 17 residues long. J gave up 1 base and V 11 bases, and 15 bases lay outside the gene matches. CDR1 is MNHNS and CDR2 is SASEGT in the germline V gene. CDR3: CAAVDRGLIKSNQPQHF. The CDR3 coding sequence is TGTGCCGCTGTGGACAGGGGTCTGATAAAAAGCAATCAGCCCCAGCATTTT.

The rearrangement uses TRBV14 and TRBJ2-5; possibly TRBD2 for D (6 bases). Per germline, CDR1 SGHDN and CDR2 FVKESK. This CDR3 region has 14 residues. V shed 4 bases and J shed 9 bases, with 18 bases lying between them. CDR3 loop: CASSPGGYGGAQYF. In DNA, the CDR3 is TGTGCCAGCAGCCCCGGAGGATACGGAGGGGCCCAGTACTTC.

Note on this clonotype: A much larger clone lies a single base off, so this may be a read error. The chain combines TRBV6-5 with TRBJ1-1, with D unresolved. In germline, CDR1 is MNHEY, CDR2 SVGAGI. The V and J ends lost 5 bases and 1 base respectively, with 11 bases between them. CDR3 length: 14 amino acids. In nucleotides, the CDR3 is TGTGCCAGCAGTCGCCGGATGGGGAACACTGAAGCTTTCTTT. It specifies CASSRRMGNTEAFF.

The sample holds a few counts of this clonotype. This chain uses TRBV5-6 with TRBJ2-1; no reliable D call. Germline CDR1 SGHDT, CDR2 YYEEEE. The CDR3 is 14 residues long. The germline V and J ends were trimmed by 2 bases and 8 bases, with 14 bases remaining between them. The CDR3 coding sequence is TGTGCCAGCAGCTTCGGCCGACCCCTGGATGAGCAGTTCTTC. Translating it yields CASSFGRPLDEQFF.

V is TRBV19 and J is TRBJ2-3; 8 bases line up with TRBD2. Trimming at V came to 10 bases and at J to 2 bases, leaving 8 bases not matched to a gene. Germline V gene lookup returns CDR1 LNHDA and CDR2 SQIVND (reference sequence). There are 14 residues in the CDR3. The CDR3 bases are TGTGCCACCGAAATTAGCGGGACCACAGATACGCAGTATTTT. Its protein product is CATEISGTTDTQYF.

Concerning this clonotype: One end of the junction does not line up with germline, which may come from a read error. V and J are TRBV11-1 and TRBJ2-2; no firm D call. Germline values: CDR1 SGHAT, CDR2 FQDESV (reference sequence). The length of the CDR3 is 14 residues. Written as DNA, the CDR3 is TGTGCCAGCAGCTTATGGGCAAACACCAGGGAGCTGTTTTTT. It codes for CASSLWANTRELFF.

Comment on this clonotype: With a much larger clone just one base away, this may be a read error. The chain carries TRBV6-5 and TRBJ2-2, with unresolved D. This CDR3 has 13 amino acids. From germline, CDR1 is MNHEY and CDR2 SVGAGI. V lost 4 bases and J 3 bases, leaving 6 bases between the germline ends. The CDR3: CASSCPYTGELFF. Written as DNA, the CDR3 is TGTGCCAGCAGTTGCCCCTACACCGGGGAGCTGTTTTTT.

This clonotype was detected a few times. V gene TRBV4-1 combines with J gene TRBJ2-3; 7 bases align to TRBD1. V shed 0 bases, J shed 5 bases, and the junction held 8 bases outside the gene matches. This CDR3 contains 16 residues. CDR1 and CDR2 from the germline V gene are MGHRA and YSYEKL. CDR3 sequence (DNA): TGCGCCAGCAGCCAAGAGCGCGACAGGGTAGGAGATACGCAGTATTTT. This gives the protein CASSQERDRVGDTQYF.

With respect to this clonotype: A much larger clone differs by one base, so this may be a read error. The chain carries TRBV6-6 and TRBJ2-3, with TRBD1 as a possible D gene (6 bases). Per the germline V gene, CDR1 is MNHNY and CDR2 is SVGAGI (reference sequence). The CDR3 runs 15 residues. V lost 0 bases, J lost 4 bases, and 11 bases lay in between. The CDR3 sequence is CASSYSKGESDTQYF. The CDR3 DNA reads TGTGCCAGCAGTTACTCGAAGGGGGAGTCAGATACGCAGTATTTT.